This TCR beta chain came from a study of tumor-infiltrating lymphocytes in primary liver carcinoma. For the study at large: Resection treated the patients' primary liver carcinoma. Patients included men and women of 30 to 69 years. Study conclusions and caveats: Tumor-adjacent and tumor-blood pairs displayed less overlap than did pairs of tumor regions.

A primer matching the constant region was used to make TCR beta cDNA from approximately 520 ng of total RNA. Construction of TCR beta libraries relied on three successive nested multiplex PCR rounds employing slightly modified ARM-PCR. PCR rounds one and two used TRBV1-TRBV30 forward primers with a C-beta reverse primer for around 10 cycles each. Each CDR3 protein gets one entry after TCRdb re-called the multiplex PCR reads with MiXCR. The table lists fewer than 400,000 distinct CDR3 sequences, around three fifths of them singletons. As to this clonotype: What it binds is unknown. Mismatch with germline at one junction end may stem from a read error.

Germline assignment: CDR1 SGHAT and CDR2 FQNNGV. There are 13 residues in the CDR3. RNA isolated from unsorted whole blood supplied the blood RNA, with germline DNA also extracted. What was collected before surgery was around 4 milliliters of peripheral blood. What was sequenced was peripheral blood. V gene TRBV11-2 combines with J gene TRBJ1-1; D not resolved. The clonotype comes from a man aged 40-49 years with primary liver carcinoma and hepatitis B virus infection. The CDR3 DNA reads TGTCCCAGCGGCTTAAAGGGCGGGACTGAAGCTTTCTTT. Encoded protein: CPSGLKGGTEAFF.